These 13 T cell receptor beta chains share one sample of origin, sequenced in a study of blood T cell repertoires in COVID-19. Method: immunoSEQ multiplex PCR; TCRdb's copy keeps in-frame clones and lacks some. This sample has around 220,000 clones; 88% occur once, and the top ten carry roughly 2%. Sequencing used peripheral blood. Source of these receptors: a middle-aged woman who had recovered from COVID-19.

The V call is TRBV24-1, the J call TRBJ2-1; D is possibly TRBD2 (6 bases). The CDR3 loop spans 14 amino acids. The V and J ends lost 2 bases and 6 bases respectively, with 10 bases between them. Germline CDR1 is KGHDR and CDR2 is SFDVKD. For the CDR3, the DNA is TGTGCCACCAGTGATTCAGGACTACTCAATGAGCAGTTCTTC. It codes for CATSDSGLLNEQFF.

This chain connects TRBV11-3 to TRBJ2-4, with TRBD1 identical over 8 bases. Germline V lookup: CDR1 SGHNT, CDR2 YENEEA. This CDR3 region has 16 residues. V dropped 5 bases and J dropped 7; count of bases not matched to a gene: 13. This CDR3 reads CASSEQGGPAGNIQYF. The CDR3 DNA is TGTGCCAGCAGCGAACAGGGGGGACCCGCGGGGAACATTCAGTACTTC.

This chain uses TRBV3-1 (or the pseudogene TRBV3-2) with TRBJ2-7, with a tentative D call TRBD2 (5 bases). The germline V gene has CDR1 LGHDT and CDR2 YNNKEL (reference sequence). V lost 2 bases and J lost 6, with 20 bases in between. The CDR3 covers 16 residues. DNA for the CDR3: TGTGCCAGCAGCCAACCGAAAAAAGAGGGAATTGGCGAGCAGTACTTC. Amino acids: CASSQPKKEGIGEQYF.

The chain is built from TRBV18 and TRBJ2-1; TRBD1 is a possible D gene (6 bases). Germline CDR1 reads KGHSH; CDR2 reads LQKENI. The germline V and J ends were trimmed by 2 bases and 0 bases, with 8 bases remaining between them. This CDR3 is 15 amino acids long. CDR3: CASSPGQISYNEQFF. CDR3 sequence (DNA): TGTGCCAGCTCACCAGGACAGATCTCCTACAATGAGCAGTTCTTC.

The rearrangement joins TRBV7-2 to TRBJ2-3; D might be TRBD2 (6 bases). The CDR3 contains 15 residues. Trimming removed 0 bases at V and 2 bases at J, with 9 bases between. Germline CDR1 SGHTA, CDR2 FQGNSA. The CDR3 region is CASSLAAGFTDTQYF. The CDR3 DNA follows: TGTGCCAGCAGCTTAGCGGCGGGATTCACAGATACGCAGTATTTT.

The rearrangement joins TRBV7-2 to TRBJ2-7; a weak D match, TRBD1 (6 bases). V was clipped by 0 bases and J by 5 bases, with 14 bases between them. The germline V gene has CDR1 SGHTA and CDR2 FQGNSA. The CDR3 length is 15 residues. The CDR3 DNA follows: TGTGCCAGCAGCTTAGCCGGGACAACGAGCCACGAGCAGTACTTC. Its protein is CASSLAGTTSHEQYF.

This sequence joins TRBV28 and TRBJ1-5, with D possibly TRBD1 on 5 matching bases. V was clipped by 3 bases and J by 4 bases, with 13 bases between them. This CDR3 is 15 amino acids long. Germline CDR1 and CDR2: MDHEN and SYDVKM. CDR3 sequence (DNA): TGTGCCAGCAGTTTGCCCCGACAGCCTAATCAGCCCCAGCATTTT. It translates to CASSLPRQPNQPQHF.

The rearrangement joins TRBV7-9 to TRBJ2-7, with D possibly TRBD2 on 7 matching bases. Germline V gives CDR1 SEHNR, CDR2 FQNEAQ (reference sequence). The V and J ends lost 1 base and 1 base respectively, with 14 bases between them. This CDR3 has 16 amino acids. CDR3 in amino acids: CASSLVGGRGSYEQYF. In nucleotides, the CDR3 is TGTGCCAGCAGCTTAGTTGGTGGGAGGGGGTCCTACGAGCAGTACTTC.

This clone was seen once. V and J are TRBV6-5 and TRBJ2-7; D is unclear. V was clipped by 0 bases and J by 6 bases, with 12 bases between them. CDR3 length: 14 amino acids. Germline-derived CDR1 and CDR2 are MNHEY and SVGAGI. In DNA, the CDR3 is TGTGCCAGCAGTTACTCGACGGTCGCAGGCGAGCAGTACTTC. It specifies CASSYSTVAGEQYF.

The rearrangement joins TRBV27 to TRBJ2-7; D might be TRBD2 (5 bases). CDR3 length: 14 residues. V lost 5 bases and J lost 7, with 18 bases in between. Germline CDR1 is MNHEY and CDR2 is SMNVEV (reference sequence). The CDR3 coding sequence is TGTGCCAGCAGTACGAGGGCAGACTCCGGGGAGCAGTACTTC. It is translated as CASSTRADSGEQYF.

CDR3 protein: CAWSVQGYNIQYF. Here the CDR3 DNA reads TGTGCCTGGAGTGTTCAGGGCTATAACATTCAGTACTTC. The rearrangement links TRBV30 to TRBJ2-4, with a tentative D call TRBD1 (5 bases). Germline CDR1 and CDR2: GTSNPN and SVGIG (reference sequence). This CDR3 spans 13 amino acids. Deletions cut 0 bases from V and 7 bases from J, with 10 bases between.

A single count supports this clone. V and J are TRBV10-3 and TRBJ1-5; TRBD1 aligns across 9 bases. The germline CDR1 and CDR2 sequences are ENHRY and SYGVKD. The CDR3 covers 12 residues. V gave up 6 bases and J gave up 7 bases; unmatched junction bases: 1. The CDR3 spells CAIRGTGQPQHF. The CDR3, as DNA: TGTGCCATCAGAGGGACAGGGCAGCCCCAGCATTTT.

V gene TRBV27 combines with J gene TRBJ1-1; D might be TRBD1 (6 bases). The CDR3 spans 13 residues. CDR1 and CDR2 (germline): MNHEY, SMNVEV (reference sequence). V was trimmed by 3 bases and J by 11 bases, leaving 16 bases between them. CDR3 sequence: CASSLRTGMRAFF. In DNA form, the CDR3 reads TGTGCCAGCAGTTTGCGTACAGGGATGCGGGCTTTCTTT.